This T cell receptor (beta chain) was recovered during a study of blood T cell repertoires in COVID-19. Study information: Whether acute or convalescent, the COVID-19 samples came from the United States, Italy and Spain.

Original analysis: Estimated nucleated cell counts came from reference gene primer amplification. Method: immunoSEQ multiplex PCR; TCRdb's copy keeps in-frame clones and lacks some. Clone size and V and J calls were adopted from that table, with D and trimming inferred from the DNA. Of about 170,000 clones in the sample, approximately 82% were seen once. CDR3 length equals 12 residues. With 6 bases removed from V and 9 bases from J, the gap between germline ends came to 9 bases. This TCR came from a woman in her 70s who had recovered from COVID-19. The chain has TRBV12-3 or TRBV12-4 and TRBJ1-6, with D possibly matching TRBD1 (6 bases). Material for sequencing was peripheral blood. CDR3 loop: CASRGGGSPLHF. The CDR3 DNA follows: TGTGCCAGCAGAGGGGGGGGTTCACCCCTCCACTTT.